Below, 16 T cell receptor beta chains from the same sample are listed, as sequenced in a study of cytomegalovirus exposure and HLA in healthy donors. 13 Jbeta primers and 60 Vbeta primers were used for the PCR. The method was immunoSEQ multiplex PCR; TCRdb's version includes in-frame clones alone and lacks a portion of them. The sample lists 220,000 or so clones, 60% to 80% occurring once. The sample comprised PBMCs. The receptors originated from a woman aged 25 to 39 in good health and CMV-seronegative.

To note about this clone: The same CDR3 is also encoded by other DNA sequences in this sample. The rearrangement uses TRBV6-1 and TRBJ2-3, with TRBD2 matching over 9 bases. The length of the CDR3 is 16 residues. Per the germline V gene, CDR1 is MNHNS and CDR2 is SASEGT. Trimming took 1 base from V and 1 from J; bases not matched to a gene: 3. The CDR3, as DNA: TGTGCCAGCAGTGAAGTAGCGGGAGTGGGCACAGATACGCAGTATTTT. The encoded protein is CASSEVAGVGTDTQYF.

V is TRBV6-5 and J is TRBJ1-2, with 11 positions matching TRBD1. The CDR3 runs 13 residues. V lost 6 bases and J lost 3; bases outside the gene matches: 0. The germline V gene has CDR1 MNHEY and CDR2 SVGAGI. CDR3 nucleotide sequence: TGTGCCAGCAGGGGACAGGGGGACTATGGCTACACCTTC. Translated, it gives CASRGQGDYGYTF.

This clone was seen a few times. The J gene is TRBJ2-1, the V gene TRBV2, with 10 bases identical to TRBD2. CDR3 length: 14 amino acids. Germline CDR1 SNHLY, CDR2 FYNNEI. V shed 5 bases, J shed 6 bases, and the junction held 4 bases outside the gene matches. The CDR3 here is CASSPLAGANEQFF. In nucleotides, the CDR3 is TGTGCCAGCAGTCCTCTAGCGGGAGCCAATGAGCAGTTCTTC.

J is TRBJ2-1 and V is TRBV2; TRBD2 matches 10 bases. Per germline, CDR1 SNHLY and CDR2 FYNNEI. This CDR3 contains 18 residues. V was clipped by 1 base and J by 5 bases; unmatched bases: 11. The CDR3 protein is CASSEEASGSLIDNEQFF. The CDR3 nucleotides are TGTGCCAGCAGTGAAGAGGCTAGCGGGAGTCTTATCGACAATGAGCAGTTCTTC. Using reference TRBV2 and TRBJ2-1 for the parts outside the CDR3, the full variable domain is EPEVTQTPSHQVTQMGQEVILRCVPISNHLYFYWYRQILGQKVEFLVSFYNNEISEKSEIFDDQFSVERPDGSNFTLKIRSTKLEDSAMYFCASSEEASGSLIDNEQFFGPGTRLTVL.

The gene calls are TRBV10-1 and TRBJ2-1; 8 bases are shared with TRBD1. This CDR3 contains 17 residues. CDR1 is WNHNN, CDR2 SYGVQD, per germline (reference sequence). After removal of 0 bases from V and 4 bases from J, the junction contained 8 bases not matched to a gene. This chain's CDR3 is CASSESLDRGSYNEQFF. The CDR3 DNA reads TGCGCCAGCAGTGAGTCGCTAGACAGGGGAAGTTACAATGAGCAGTTCTTC.

This chain links TRBV7-9 with TRBJ1-2; 8 nucleotides line up with TRBD1. The J segment lost 8 bases and the V segment lost 3 bases, leaving 8 bases of the junction unmatched. CDR3 size: 14 residues. Germline CDR1 SEHNR, CDR2 FQNEAQ (reference sequence). Written as DNA, the CDR3 is TGTGCCAGCAGCTTTCTGGACAGGGCAGGGGGCTACACCTTC. Its protein is CASSFLDRAGGYTF.

CDR3 residues: CASQISGSYNEQFF. The CDR3 region has the DNA TGTGCCAGCCAAATCTCCGGGTCGTACAATGAGCAGTTCTTC. This rearrangement joins TRBV28 to TRBJ2-1, with D uncertain. This CDR3 comprises 14 residues. The V end was cut by 8 bases, the J end by 4 bases, with 15 bases between. CDR1 is MDHEN and CDR2 is SYDVKM in the germline V gene.

J is TRBJ1-3 and V is TRBV18; D is possibly TRBD1 (5 bases). V lost 3 bases, J lost 1 base, and 13 bases lay in between. The CDR3 extends over 16 amino acids. Germline CDR1 and CDR2: KGHSH and LQKENI. The CDR3 DNA reads as TGTGCCAGCTCACCGTTCAGGGAAATATCTGGAAACACCATATATTTT. The encoded protein is CASSPFREISGNTIYF.

This clone was seen a handful of times. J is TRBJ1-1 and V is TRBV11-2; D possibly corresponds to TRBD1 (5 bases). This CDR3 has 14 residues. V gave up 1 base and J gave up 3 bases, with 9 bases separating them. Germline lookup yields CDR1 SGHAT and CDR2 FQNNGV. The CDR3 is CASSLAGGDTEAFF. The CDR3 DNA sequence: TGTGCCAGCAGCTTAGCGGGGGGTGACACTGAAGCTTTCTTT.

The chain couples TRBV19 to TRBJ1-2; a possible D gene is TRBD1 (6 bases). Looked up from germline, CDR1 is LNHDA and CDR2 is SQIVND (reference sequence). CDR3 length equals 15 residues. The V gene lost 5 bases and the J gene lost 1 base, with 14 bases spanning the gap. CDR3 amino acids: CASSPLGQNNYGYTF. The DNA for the CDR3 is TGTGCCAGTAGTCCTCTTGGACAGAATAACTATGGCTACACCTTC.

V usage is TRBV2 and J usage is TRBJ2-3, with TRBD2 identical over 12 bases. Trimming at V came to 2 bases and at J to 6 bases, leaving 3 bases not matched to a gene. There are 15 residues in the CDR3. CDR1 is SNHLY, CDR2 FYNNEI, per germline. This chain's CDR3 is CASSELAGGQDTQYF. In nucleotides, the CDR3 is TGTGCCAGCAGTGAACTAGCGGGAGGGCAGGATACGCAGTATTTT.

This chain links TRBV5-1 with TRBJ2-1; TRBD2 matches at 10 bases. Per the germline V gene, CDR1 is SGHRS and CDR2 is YFSETQ. The CDR3 is 17 residues long. Germline trimming cut 4 bases from V and 1 base from J; bases unmatched to any gene: 8. The CDR3 bases are TGCGCCAGCAGCCCGACCGTAGCGGGAGGTTCCTACAATGAGCAGTTCTTC. Amino acids: CASSPTVAGGSYNEQFF.

This chain links TRBV4-2 with TRBJ2-3; D is perhaps TRBD2 (7 bases). Germline loops: CDR1 LGHNA, CDR2 YNFKEQ. The V end lost 1 base, the J end lost 5 bases, and 19 bases lay between the germline ends. CDR3 length: 17 residues. CDR3 residues: CASSQANRGAPGDTQYF. The CDR3 DNA reads TGTGCCAGCAGCCAAGCGAACCGGGGGGCGCCGGGAGATACGCAGTATTTT.

The chain combines TRBV11-3 with TRBJ1-1; weak D call: TRBD1 (5 bases). With 4 bases removed from V and 3 bases from J, the gap between germline ends came to 9 bases. CDR1 is SGHNT and CDR2 is YENEEA in the germline V gene. The length of the CDR3 is 13 residues. CDR3 DNA sequence: TGTGCCAGCAGCTCCCGACAGTACACTGAAGCTTTCTTT. This translates into CASSSRQYTEAFF.

In its sample, this clone was seen a few times. V usage is TRBV10-1 and J usage is TRBJ2-5, with 15 bases lining up with TRBD2. The germline V gene has CDR1 WNHNN and CDR2 SYGVQD (reference sequence). The V segment lost 6 bases and the J segment 4 bases; nucleotides outside the gene matches: 6. The CDR3 is 16 amino acids. CDR3 residues: CASSRGLAGGSETQYF. Here the CDR3 DNA reads TGCGCCAGCAGCCGGGGACTAGCGGGAGGTTCAGAGACCCAGTACTTC.

The chain carries TRBV5-1 and TRBJ2-1, with 12 bases that match TRBD2. The CDR3 is 16 residues long. The J segment lost 8 bases and the V segment lost 3 bases, leaving 9 bases of the junction unmatched. CDR1 SGHRS and CDR2 YFSETQ come from the germline V gene. CDR3 region: CASSSGLAGGYHEQFF. Here the CDR3 DNA reads TGCGCCAGCAGCTCGGGGCTAGCGGGGGGGTACCATGAGCAGTTCTTC.